This TCR beta chain was recovered during a study of T cells in Graves' hyperthyroidism and ophthalmopathy. At least 3 on the Clinical Activity Score was recorded for ophthalmopathy patients, who also had NOSPECS grade at least 4 and duration under 3 months. Amplification targeted TCR beta CDR3 regions from RNA transcripts. Primed by the HTBI set, a first-round RT-PCR was run on the TCR CDR3. TCRdb itself ran the multiplex PCR reads through MiXCR, one entry per CDR3 protein. The table includes hundreds of thousands of distinct CDR3 sequences, roughly 15% detected once. This clonotype occurred many times. Input material: blood. The sequence came from a woman in her fifties or sixties with Graves' ophthalmopathy.

The CDR3 sequence: CASSSGRANTGELFF. Here the CDR3 DNA reads TGTGCCAGCAGTTCGGGACGTGCGAACACCGGGGAGCTGTTTTTT. This chain uses TRBV12-3 or TRBV12-4 with TRBJ2-2; D might be TRBD1 or TRBD2, each matching 5 bases. V lost 4 bases, J lost 0 bases, and 9 bases lay in between. The CDR3 runs to 15 residues.